This T cell receptor beta chain came from a study of T cell repertoires in cytomegalovirus infection. The CDR3 is made up of 15 amino acids. The V gene end was trimmed by 0 bases and the J gene end by 7 bases; junction bases not matched to a gene: 6. Germline-derived CDR1 and CDR2 are MNHEY and SVGAGI. TCRdb reanalysed the reads using MiXCR and keeps one entry per CDR3 protein. The table includes approximately 180,000 distinct CDR3 sequences, approximately 18% detected once. The V gene is TRBV6-5, the J gene TRBJ2-7; 10 nucleotides agree with TRBD1. The TCR sequence derives from a human donor in good health (CMV status not recorded). Some clones in this sample may be carry-over from other donors' samples. Sequenced input: CD8+ T cells from PBMCs. CDR3 region: CASSYSGTGVREQYF. The DNA of the CDR3 is TGTGCCAGCAGTTACTCCGGGACAGGGGTTAGAGAGCAGTACTTC.